The sequence of this TCR beta chain was determined in a study of shared clonotypes between healthy human individuals. As for the study in general: There were three CD4 naive, three CD4 memory, two CD8 naive and one CD8 memory plates per donor. Study-wide results and caveats: A handful of donors showed sharing of approximately 5% of naive CD4 clonotypes.

A word on this clone: Its target is unknown.

The germline gives CDR1 SQVTM, CDR2 ANQGSEA. V shed 6 bases, J shed 3 bases, and the junction held 6 bases outside the gene matches. The CDR3 sequence is 14 residues long. This table comes from immunoSEQ multiplex PCR, and its TCRdb copy is limited to in-frame clones, with some not included. The profile shows over a million clones, about three quarters of them singletons. This clonotype originated in a man aged 18 to 29 in good health. The specimen sequenced was memory CD4+ T cells sorted from blood. Specified subset: CD45RA-negative fraction. J is TRBJ1-4 and V is TRBV29-1, with 8 positions matching TRBD1. CDR3 in amino acids: CSVRTGWANEKLFF. Here the CDR3 DNA reads TGCAGCGTCCGGACAGGGTGGGCTAATGAAAAACTGTTTTTT. Supplemented by reference TRBV29-1 and TRBJ1-4, the full variable domain reads SAVISQKPSRDICQRGTSLTIQCQVDSQVTMMFWYRQQPGQSLTLIATANQGSEATYESGFVIDKFPISRPNLTFSTLTVSNMSPEDSSIYLCSVRTGWANEKLFFGSGTQLSVL.